This T cell receptor (beta chain) was recovered during a study of blood T cell repertoires in COVID-19. J gave up 6 bases and V 4 bases, and 5 bases lay outside the gene matches. The CDR3 spans 13 residues. Per the germline V gene, CDR1 is SGHNT and CDR2 is YYREEE (reference sequence). The table came from immunoSEQ multiplex PCR; TCRdb's copy has only in-frame clones and leaves some out. The table has some 180,000 clones, about four fifths seen once. The TCR was taken from a woman aged 40 to 50 with COVID-19, enrolled during active disease. This chain joins TRBV5-4 and TRBJ1-2; 8 nucleotides agree with TRBD1. Input material: peripheral blood. The CDR3 reads CASSLETGDGYTF. CDR3 DNA: TGTGCCAGCAGCCTAGAGACAGGGGATGGCTACACCTTC.